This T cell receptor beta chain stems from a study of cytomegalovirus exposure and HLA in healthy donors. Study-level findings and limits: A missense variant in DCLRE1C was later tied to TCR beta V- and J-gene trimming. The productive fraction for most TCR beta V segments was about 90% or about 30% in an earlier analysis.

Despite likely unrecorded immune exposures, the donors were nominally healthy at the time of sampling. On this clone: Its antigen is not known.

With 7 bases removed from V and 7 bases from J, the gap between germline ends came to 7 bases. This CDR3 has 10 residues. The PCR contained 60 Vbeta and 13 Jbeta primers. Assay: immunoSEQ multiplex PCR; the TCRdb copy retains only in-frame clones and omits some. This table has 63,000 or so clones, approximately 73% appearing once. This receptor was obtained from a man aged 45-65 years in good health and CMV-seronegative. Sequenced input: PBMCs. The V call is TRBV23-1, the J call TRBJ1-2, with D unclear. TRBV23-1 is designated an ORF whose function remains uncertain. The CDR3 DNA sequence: TGCGCCAGCAAACATTGTGGCTACACCTTC. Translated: CASKHCGYTF.